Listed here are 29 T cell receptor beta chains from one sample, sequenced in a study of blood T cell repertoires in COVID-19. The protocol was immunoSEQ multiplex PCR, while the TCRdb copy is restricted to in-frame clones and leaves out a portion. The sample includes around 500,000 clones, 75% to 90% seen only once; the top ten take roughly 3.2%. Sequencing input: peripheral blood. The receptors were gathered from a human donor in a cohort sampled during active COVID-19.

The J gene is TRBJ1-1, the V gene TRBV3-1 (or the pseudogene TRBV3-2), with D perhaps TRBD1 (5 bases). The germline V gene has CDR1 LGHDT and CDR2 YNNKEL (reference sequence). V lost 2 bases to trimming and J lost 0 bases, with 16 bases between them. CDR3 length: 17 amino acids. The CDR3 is CASSQSGNFMMNTEAFF. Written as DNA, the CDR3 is TGTGCCAGCAGCCAATCAGGGAACTTTATGATGAACACTGAAGCTTTCTTT.

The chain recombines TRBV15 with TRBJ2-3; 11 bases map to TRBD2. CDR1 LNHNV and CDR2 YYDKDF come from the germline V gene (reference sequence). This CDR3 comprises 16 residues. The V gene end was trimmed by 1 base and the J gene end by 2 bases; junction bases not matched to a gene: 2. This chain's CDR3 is CATSRGTSGFTDTQYF. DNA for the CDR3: TGTGCCACCAGCAGAGGGACTAGCGGGTTCACAGATACGCAGTATTTT.

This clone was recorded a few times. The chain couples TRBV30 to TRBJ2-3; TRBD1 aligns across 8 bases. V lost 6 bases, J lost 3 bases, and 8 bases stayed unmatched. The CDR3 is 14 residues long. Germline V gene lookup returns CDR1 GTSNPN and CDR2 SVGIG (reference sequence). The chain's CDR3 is CACTTGEDTDTQYF. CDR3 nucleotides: TGTGCCTGCACGACAGGGGAGGATACAGATACGCAGTATTTT.

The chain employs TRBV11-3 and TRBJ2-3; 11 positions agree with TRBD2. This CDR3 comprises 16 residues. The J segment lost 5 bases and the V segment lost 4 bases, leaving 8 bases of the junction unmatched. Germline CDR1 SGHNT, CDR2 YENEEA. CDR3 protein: CASSWGTSGEGDTQYF. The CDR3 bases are TGTGCCAGCAGCTGGGGGACTAGCGGAGAAGGAGATACGCAGTATTTT.

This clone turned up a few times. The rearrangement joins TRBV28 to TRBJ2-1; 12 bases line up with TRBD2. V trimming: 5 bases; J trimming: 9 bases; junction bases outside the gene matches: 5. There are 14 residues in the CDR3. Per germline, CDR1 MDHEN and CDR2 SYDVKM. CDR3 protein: CASSLRTSGIEQFF. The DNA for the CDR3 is TGTGCCAGCAGTCTCCGGACTAGCGGGATTGAGCAGTTCTTC.

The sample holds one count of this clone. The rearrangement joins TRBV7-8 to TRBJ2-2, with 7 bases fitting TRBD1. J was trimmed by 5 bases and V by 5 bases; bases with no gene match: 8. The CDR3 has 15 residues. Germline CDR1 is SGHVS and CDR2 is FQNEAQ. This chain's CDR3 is CASSLPRQGTGELFF. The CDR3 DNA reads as TGTGCCAGCAGCCTACCTAGACAGGGAACCGGGGAGCTGTTTTTT.

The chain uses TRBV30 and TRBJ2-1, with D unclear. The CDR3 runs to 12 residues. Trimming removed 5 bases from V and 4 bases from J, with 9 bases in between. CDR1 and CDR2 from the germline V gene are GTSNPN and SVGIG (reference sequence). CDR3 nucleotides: TGTGCCTGGGACCGGGTATACAATGAGCAGTTCTTC. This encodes CAWDRVYNEQFF.

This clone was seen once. The CDR3 coding sequence is TGTGCCAGCAGTTTCCCCCAGGGAGGAAACACCATATATTTT. It is translated as CASSFPQGGNTIYF. The chain combines TRBV28 with TRBJ1-3; possibly TRBD1 for D (5 bases). V was shortened by 3 bases and J by 4 bases, with 10 bases between the two germline ends. Germline CDR1 and CDR2: MDHEN and SYDVKM. CDR3 length equals 14 residues.

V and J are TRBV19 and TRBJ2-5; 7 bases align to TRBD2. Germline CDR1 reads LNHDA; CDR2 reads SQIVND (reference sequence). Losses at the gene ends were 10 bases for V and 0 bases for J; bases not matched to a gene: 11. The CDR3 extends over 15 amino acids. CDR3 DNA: TGTGCCACCTTAACCACTCGGGAGGACCAAGAGACCCAGTACTTC. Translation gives CATLTTREDQETQYF.

The CDR3 loop is CAAGQQYQETQYF. The CDR3, as DNA: TGTGCCGCGGGACAGCAGTACCAAGAGACCCAGTACTTC. The V call is TRBV19, the J call TRBJ2-5; maybe TRBD1 (7 bases). The germline V and J ends were trimmed by 11 bases and 0 bases, with 13 bases remaining between them. Germline loops: CDR1 LNHDA, CDR2 SQIVND (reference sequence). The CDR3 runs 13 residues.

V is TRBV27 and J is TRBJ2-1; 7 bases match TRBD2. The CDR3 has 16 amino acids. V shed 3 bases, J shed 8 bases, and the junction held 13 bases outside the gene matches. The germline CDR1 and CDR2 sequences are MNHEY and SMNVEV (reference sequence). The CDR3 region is CASSFLRRESLYEQFF. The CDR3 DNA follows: TGTGCCAGCAGTTTTCTACGGCGGGAGTCGCTCTATGAGCAGTTCTTC.

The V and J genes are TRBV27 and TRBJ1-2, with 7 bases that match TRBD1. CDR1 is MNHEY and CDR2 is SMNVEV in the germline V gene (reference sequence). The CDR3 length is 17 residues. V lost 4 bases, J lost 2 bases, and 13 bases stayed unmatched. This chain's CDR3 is CASSWSKPPGQNYGYTF. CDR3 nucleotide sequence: TGTGCCAGCAGTTGGTCCAAGCCTCCGGGACAGAACTATGGCTACACCTTC.

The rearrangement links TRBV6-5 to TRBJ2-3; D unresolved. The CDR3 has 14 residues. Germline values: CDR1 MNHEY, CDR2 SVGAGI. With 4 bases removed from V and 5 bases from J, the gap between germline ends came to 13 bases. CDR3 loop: CASSFYFPEDTQYF. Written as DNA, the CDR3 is TGTGCCAGCAGTTTCTACTTCCCCGAAGATACGCAGTATTTT.

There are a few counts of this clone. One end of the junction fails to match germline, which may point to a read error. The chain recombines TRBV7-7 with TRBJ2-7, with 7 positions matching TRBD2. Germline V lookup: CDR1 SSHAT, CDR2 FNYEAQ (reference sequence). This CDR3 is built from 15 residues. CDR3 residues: CASSFGLGDAYEQYF. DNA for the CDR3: TGTGCTAGCAGCTTCGGACTAGGGGATGCCTACGAGCAGTACTTC.

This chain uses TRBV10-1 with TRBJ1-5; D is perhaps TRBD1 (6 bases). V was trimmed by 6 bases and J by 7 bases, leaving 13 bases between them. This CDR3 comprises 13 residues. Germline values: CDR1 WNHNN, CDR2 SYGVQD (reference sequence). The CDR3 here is CASSATGGQPQHF. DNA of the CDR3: TGCGCCAGCAGCGCGACAGGAGGACAGCCCCAGCATTTT.

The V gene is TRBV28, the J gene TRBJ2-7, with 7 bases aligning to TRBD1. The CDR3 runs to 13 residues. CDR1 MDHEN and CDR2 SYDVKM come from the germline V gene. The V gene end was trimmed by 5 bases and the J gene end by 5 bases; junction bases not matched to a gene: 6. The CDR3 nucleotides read TGTGCCAGCAGTCTCGGACAGGCAAACGAGCAGTACTTC. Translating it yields CASSLGQANEQYF.

The CDR3 here is CASSLDSGRVNEQFF. The DNA of the CDR3 is TGTGCCAGCAGCTTGGATAGCGGGAGAGTAAATGAGCAGTTCTTC. V and J are TRBV5-4 and TRBJ2-1, with 9 bases that match TRBD2. The CDR3 spans 15 residues. The junction had 5 bases not matched to a gene; V was cut back by 0 bases and J by 7 bases. Germline CDR1 SGHNT, CDR2 YYREEE (reference sequence).

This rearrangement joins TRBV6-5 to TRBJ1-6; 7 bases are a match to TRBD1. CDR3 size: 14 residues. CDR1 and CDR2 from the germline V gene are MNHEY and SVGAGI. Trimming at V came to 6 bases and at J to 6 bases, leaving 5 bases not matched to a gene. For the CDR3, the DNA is TGTGCCAGCAGCCCGGGACAGTTTAATTCACCCCTCCACTTT. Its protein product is CASSPGQFNSPLHF.

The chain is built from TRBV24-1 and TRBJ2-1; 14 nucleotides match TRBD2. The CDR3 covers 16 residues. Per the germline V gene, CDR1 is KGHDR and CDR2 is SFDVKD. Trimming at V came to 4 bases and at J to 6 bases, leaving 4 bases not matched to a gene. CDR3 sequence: CATSDRLAGGINEQFF. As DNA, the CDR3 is TGTGCCACCAGTGACCGACTAGCGGGAGGGATCAATGAGCAGTTCTTC.

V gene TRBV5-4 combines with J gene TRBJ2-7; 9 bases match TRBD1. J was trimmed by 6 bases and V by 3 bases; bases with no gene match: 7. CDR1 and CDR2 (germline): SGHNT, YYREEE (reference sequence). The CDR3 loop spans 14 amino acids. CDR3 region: CASSYRDRASEQYF. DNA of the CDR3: TGTGCCAGCAGCTACCGGGACAGGGCCTCCGAGCAGTACTTC.

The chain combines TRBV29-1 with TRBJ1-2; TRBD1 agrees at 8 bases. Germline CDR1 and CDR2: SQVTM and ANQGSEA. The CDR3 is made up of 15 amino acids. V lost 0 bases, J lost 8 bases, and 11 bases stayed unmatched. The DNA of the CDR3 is TGCAGCGTTGAAGATAGGGACAGGCTTCTTCAAGGCTACACCTTC. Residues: CSVEDRDRLLQGYTF.

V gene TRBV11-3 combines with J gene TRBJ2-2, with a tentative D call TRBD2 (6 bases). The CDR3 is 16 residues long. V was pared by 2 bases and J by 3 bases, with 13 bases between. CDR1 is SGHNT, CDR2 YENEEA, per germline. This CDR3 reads CASSLYGSMDTGELFF. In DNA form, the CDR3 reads TGTGCCAGCAGCTTATACGGGAGTATGGACACCGGGGAGCTGTTTTTT.

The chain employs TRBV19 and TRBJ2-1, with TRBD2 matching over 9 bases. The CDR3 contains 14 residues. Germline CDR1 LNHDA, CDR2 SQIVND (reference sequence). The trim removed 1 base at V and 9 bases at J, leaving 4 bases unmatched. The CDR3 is CASSIGLAVSEQFF. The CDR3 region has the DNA TGTGCCAGTAGTATAGGACTAGCGGTAAGTGAGCAGTTCTTC.

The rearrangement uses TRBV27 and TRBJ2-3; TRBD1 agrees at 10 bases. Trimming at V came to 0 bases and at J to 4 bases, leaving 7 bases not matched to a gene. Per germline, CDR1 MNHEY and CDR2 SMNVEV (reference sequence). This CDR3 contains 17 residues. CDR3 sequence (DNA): TGTGCCAGCAGTTTATCCCGGGACAGGGGTCTGCCAGATACGCAGTATTTT. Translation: CASSLSRDRGLPDTQYF.

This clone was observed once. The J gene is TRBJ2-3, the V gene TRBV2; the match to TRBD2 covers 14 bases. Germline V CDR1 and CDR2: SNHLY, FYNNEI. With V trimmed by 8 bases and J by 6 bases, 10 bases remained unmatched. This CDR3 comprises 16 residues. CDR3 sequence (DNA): TGTGCCAGCTCCCCCACTCGACTAGCGGGGGGGGATACGCAGTATTTT. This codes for CASSPTRLAGGDTQYF. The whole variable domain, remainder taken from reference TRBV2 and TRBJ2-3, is EPEVTQTPSHQVTQMGQEVILRCVPISNHLYFYWYRQILGQKVEFLVSFYNNEISEKSEIFDDQFSVERPDGSNFTLKIRSTKLEDSAMYFCASSPTRLAGGDTQYFGPGTRLTVL.

CDR3 bases: TGTGCCAGCAGCCAAGAGGACAGGGGCGCAGATACGCAGTATTTT. This encodes CASSQEDRGADTQYF. The V and J genes are TRBV3-1 (or the pseudogene TRBV3-2) and TRBJ2-3; 9 bases agree with TRBD1. Trimming took 0 bases from V and 4 from J; bases not matched to a gene: 2. Germline lookup yields CDR1 LGHDT and CDR2 YNNKEL (reference sequence). This CDR3 spans 15 amino acids.

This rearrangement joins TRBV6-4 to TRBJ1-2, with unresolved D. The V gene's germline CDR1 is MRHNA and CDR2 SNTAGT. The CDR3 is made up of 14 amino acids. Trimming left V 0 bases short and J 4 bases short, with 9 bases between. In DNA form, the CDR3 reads TGTGCCAGCAGTGACTCGAAAGCTACCTATGGCTACACCTTC. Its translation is CASSDSKATYGYTF.

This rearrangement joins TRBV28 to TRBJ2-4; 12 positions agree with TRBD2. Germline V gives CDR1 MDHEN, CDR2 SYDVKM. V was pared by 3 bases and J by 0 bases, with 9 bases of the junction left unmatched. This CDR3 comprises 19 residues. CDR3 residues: CASSFPGTSGRLAKNIQYF. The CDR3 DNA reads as TGTGCCAGCAGTTTCCCCGGGACTAGCGGGCGTCTAGCCAAAAACATTCAGTACTTC.

CDR3 nucleotide sequence: TGTGCCAGCAGCTTAAGGGGTAATCGAGAGACCCAGTACTTC. Translating gives CASSLRGNRETQYF. This chain uses TRBV7-2 with TRBJ2-5, with TRBD1 as a possible D gene (5 bases). CDR3 length: 14 amino acids. Between the trimmed V and J ends, which lost 2 bases and 4 bases, there was a span of 11 bases. Germline V CDR1 and CDR2: SGHTA, FQGNSA.